The 2 T cell receptor beta chains given below trace back to one sample, sequenced in a study of cytomegalovirus exposure and HLA in healthy donors. Amplification used 60 Vbeta primers and 13 Jbeta primers. Method: immunoSEQ multiplex PCR; TCRdb's copy keeps in-frame clones and lacks some. This table has 150,000 to 200,000 clones, more than 70% appearing once. Sequences were obtained from PBMCs. The receptors come from a boy younger than 18 in good health and CMV-seronegative.

This rearrangement joins TRBV9 to TRBJ2-7; 11 bases fit TRBD1. Per the germline V gene, CDR1 is SGDLS and CDR2 is YYNGEE. The CDR3 is 13 residues long. The J segment lost 6 bases and the V segment lost 4 bases, leaving 3 bases of the junction unmatched. The CDR3 DNA reads as TGTGCCAGCAGCCCCGGGACAGGGGGCGAGCAGTACTTC. This translates into CASSPGTGGEQYF.

This chain joins TRBV5-8 and TRBJ2-5; the D is unclear. Between the trimmed V and J ends, which lost 3 bases and 4 bases, there was a span of 7 bases. The germline V gene has CDR1 SGHTS and CDR2 YDEGEE. This CDR3 comprises 12 residues. The CDR3 DNA follows: TGTGCCAGCAGCTCTCTATTAGAGACCCAGTACTTC. Protein: CASSSLLETQYF.